These T cell receptor beta chains were read from a single sample in a study of cytomegalovirus exposure and HLA in healthy donors. This table comes from immunoSEQ multiplex PCR, and its TCRdb copy is limited to in-frame clones, with some not included. The table lists 190,000 or so clones, around 83% of them singletons. Sequencing was performed on PBMCs. These receptors were obtained from a man aged 50-60 years in good health and CMV-seronegative. CDR3s include the opening cysteine and the closing phenylalanine or tryptophan. D genes are given only for firm matches. Not every row has a clone size; where given, it reads once, few, many or a size class.

TRBJ2-3 TRBV2 . . CASQGTDTQYF TGTGCCAGCCAGGGCACAGATACGCAGTATTTT
TRBJ2-7 TRBV6-1 TRBD2 . CASSGSTSGRGEQYF TGTGCCAGCAGTGGCTCGACTAGCGGGAGGGGCGAGCAGTACTTC
TRBJ2-3 TRBV28 TRBD2 once CASSSPRGGGPTDTQYF TGTGCCAGCAGTTCCCCCCGTGGGGGAGGGCCCACAGATACGCAGTATTTT
TRBJ1-4 TRBV6-6 TRBD1 once CASSGTGFNEKLFF TGTGCCAGCAGTGGGACAGGGTTTAATGAAAAACTGTTTTTT
TRBJ1-1 TRBV19 TRBD1 once CASSIGQGTEAFF TGTGCCAGTAGTATAGGACAGGGCACTGAAGCTTTCTTT
TRBJ2-1 TRBV5-1 TRBD2 once CASSSGLAGRGEQFF TGCGCCAGCAGCTCGGGACTAGCGGGGAGGGGAGAGCAGTTCTTC
TRBJ2-6 TRBV2 . . CASIGPQGLGANVLTF TGTGCCAGCATCGGTCCCCAGGGGCTTGGGGCCAACGTCCTGACTTTC
TRBJ2-5 TRBV6-5 . . CASSQPPGTQYF TGTGCCAGCAGTCAGCCGCCAGGGACCCAGTACTTC
TRBJ1-5 TRBV28 . once CASGRLDAGTRNQPQHF TGTGCCAGCGGCCGTTTAGATGCAGGCACTCGCAATCAGCCCCAGCATTTT
TRBJ1-4 TRBV27 . few CASSTAGTRLFF TGTGCCAGCAGTACAGCAGGGACAAGACTGTTTTTT
TRBJ2-3 TRBV21-1 . . CASSTTGQDTDTQYF TGTGCCAGCAGCACCACCGGACAGGACACAGATACGCAGTATTTT
TRBJ2-6 TRBV2 . . CASSERGSGANVLTF TGTGCCAGCAGTGAACGGGGCTCTGGGGCCAACGTCCTGACTTTC
TRBJ1-5 TRBV28 . . CASSLTGKSYSNQPQHF TGTGCCAGCAGTTTAACAGGGAAAAGCTATAGCAATCAGCCCCAGCATTTT
TRBJ1-1 TRBV7-2 . . CASSLSTGDITEAFF TGTGCCAGCAGCTTAAGTACAGGTGATATCACTGAAGCTTTCTTT
TRBJ1-3 TRBV9 . once CASSVDLNSSGNTIYF TGTGCCAGCAGCGTAGATCTTAACAGCTCTGGAAACACCATATATTTT
TRBJ2-7 TRBV18 . . CASSPPYSGGPYEQYF TGTGCCAGCTCACCACCGTATTCCGGGGGACCCTACGAGCAGTACTTC
TRBJ1-5 TRBV28 TRBD1 . CANGQGNQPQHF TGTGCCAACGGACAGGGCAATCAGCCCCAGCATTTT
TRBJ1-1 TRBV6-6 TRBD1 . CASSPGDRGPNTEAFF TGTGCCAGCTCCCCCGGGGACAGGGGGCCGAACACTGAAGCTTTCTTT
TRBJ2-3 TRBV7-3 . . CASSPLASTDTQYF TGTGCCAGCAGCCCTCTAGCGAGCACAGATACGCAGTATTTT
TRBJ1-3 TRBV28 TRBD1 . CASRPTGSFGYTIYF TGTGCCAGCAGACCGACAGGGAGCTTCGGTTACACCATATATTTT
TRBJ1-1 TRBV20-1 . . CSAFFGERAFF TGCAGTGCGTTTTTCGGGGAGAGAGCTTTCTTT
TRBJ2-5 TRBV4-3 TRBD1 . CASSQSGTGVAETQYF TGCGCCAGCAGCCAATCCGGGACAGGTGTCGCCGAGACCCAGTACTTC
TRBJ2-6 TRBV19 TRBD2 few CASKSGNSGANVLTF TGTGCCAGTAAGAGCGGGAACTCTGGGGCCAACGTCCTGACTTTC
TRBJ1-3 TRBV6-6 TRBD1 . CASTIDRGSGNTIYF TGTGCCAGCACCATAGACAGGGGCTCTGGAAACACCATATATTTT
TRBJ1-1 TRBV5-4 . . CASSSDRKNTEAFF TGTGCCAGCAGCTCGGACAGAAAGAACACTGAAGCTTTCTTT
TRBJ2-1 TRBV14 TRBD2 . CASSLLPGLASGSSYNEQFF TGTGCCAGCAGCTTACTACCGGGACTAGCTAGCGGGAGCTCCTACAATGAGCAGTTCTTC